The 8 T cell receptor beta chains below come from one sample, sequenced in a study of a mutant IDH1 vaccine in newly diagnosed glioma. Only in-frame clones appear in the TCRdb table, and some are missing; sequencing was by immunoSEQ multiplex PCR. Of tens of thousands of clones in the sample, about 73% were seen once. The time point here: week 35, safety follow-up. The investigators gave 300 ug of mutant IDH1 20-mer peptide in each vaccine dose, together with topical imiquimod. Their recognized antigens are unknown. Here the sequenced sample was PBMCs, taken from a glioma patient whose treatment included an IDH1 peptide vaccine. These receptors originate from a man aged 50-59 years with glioma.

The chain combines TRBV2 with TRBJ1-5; D call uncertain. CDR1 SNHLY and CDR2 FYNNEI come from the germline V gene. The V gene lost 6 bases and the J gene lost 4 bases, with 10 bases spanning the gap. The CDR3 has 13 amino acids. This CDR3 reads CASRQGRNQPQHF. The CDR3 nucleotides are TGTGCCAGCAGGCAAGGGAGGAATCAGCCCCAGCATTTT.

The chain has TRBV7-9 and TRBJ1-4; D gene ambiguous. The CDR3 consists of 12 residues. The V gene lost 4 bases and the J gene lost 4 bases, with 4 bases spanning the gap. Germline V gene data show CDR1 as SEHNR and CDR2 as FQNEAQ (reference sequence). The CDR3 region has the DNA TGTGCCAGCAGCTCGGTTAATGAAAAACTGTTTTTT. This codes for CASSSVNEKLFF.

The rearrangement links TRBV9 to TRBJ2-7; D not certain. Germline V CDR1 and CDR2: SGDLS, YYNGEE. Trimming took off 3 bases at V and 5 bases at J, with 18 bases between the two ends. This CDR3 has 15 residues. The CDR3: CASSAENRANDEQYF. CDR3 in DNA: TGTGCCAGCAGCGCCGAAAACCGGGCAAACGACGAGCAGTACTTC. The variable domain in full, with the rest retrieved from reference TRBV9 and TRBJ2-7, is DSGVTQTPKHLITATGQRVTLRCSPRSGDLSVYWYQQSLDQGLQFLIQYYNGEERAKGNILERFSAQQFPDLHSELNLSSLELGDSALYFCASSAENRANDEQYFGPGTRLTVT.

The CDR3 DNA sequence: TGCGCCAGCAGCCAATTTCAGGGGAGGAATGGCTACACCTTC. Its translation: CASSQFQGRNGYTF. The chain couples TRBV4-1 to TRBJ1-2; D may be TRBD1 (6 bases). Trimming stripped 2 bases from V and 6 bases from J, with 13 bases between. The CDR3 extends over 14 amino acids. CDR1 is MGHRA and CDR2 is YSYEKL in the germline V gene.

The chain has TRBV9 and TRBJ1-1; no clear D. The V gene's germline CDR1 is SGDLS and CDR2 YYNGEE. V dropped 0 bases and J dropped 0 bases, with 9 bases sitting between them. This CDR3 is 15 amino acids long. CDR3 bases: TGTGCCAGCAGCGTAGGCACGGGCGTGAACACTGAAGCTTTCTTT. Amino acid sequence: CASSVGTGVNTEAFF. The whole variable domain, filled in from reference TRBV9 and TRBJ1-1, reads DSGVTQTPKHLITATGQRVTLRCSPRSGDLSVYWYQQSLDQGLQFLIQYYNGEERAKGNILERFSAQQFPDLHSELNLSSLELGDSALYFCASSVGTGVNTEAFFGQGTRLTVV.

The chain has TRBV19 and TRBJ2-1, with D unresolved. The CDR3 runs 12 residues. Trimming shortened V by 6 bases and J by 3 bases, and 6 bases separated the two germline ends. Germline CDR1 LNHDA, CDR2 SQIVND (reference sequence). The CDR3 nucleotides read TGTGCCAGTAGCCTATACTACAATGAGCAGTTCTTC. Amino acids: CASSLYYNEQFF.

The genes are TRBV2 and TRBJ1-1; D unclear. V lost 7 bases, J lost 1 base, and 13 bases lay in between. The germline gives CDR1 SNHLY, CDR2 FYNNEI. This CDR3 is built from 14 residues. The CDR3 region has the DNA TGTGCCAGCAAGTCGGCCGGGAAGAACACTGAAGCTTTCTTT. Encoded protein: CASKSAGKNTEAFF.

This clone was recorded once. The chain joins TRBV5-1 to TRBJ2-7, with 9 bases fitting TRBD1. V shed 4 bases, J shed 5 bases, and the junction held 13 bases outside the gene matches. This CDR3 region has 16 residues. CDR1 is SGHRS, CDR2 YFSETQ, per germline. The CDR3 DNA sequence: TGCGCCAGCAGCCAGGTGGCCGGGACAGGGAACCACGAGCAGTACTTC. Translating gives CASSQVAGTGNHEQYF.